One sample yielded the 3 T cell receptor beta chains listed below, sequenced in a study of blood T cell repertoires in COVID-19. Generated by immunoSEQ multiplex PCR, the TCRdb table keeps only in-frame clones and is missing some. There are about 280,000 clones in the sample; roughly 85% occur only once, and about 5.1% lies in the top ten. The sequenced sample was peripheral blood. The receptors were gathered from a man aged 50 or older with active or convalescent COVID-19.

In this sample, this clone is large. The chain has TRBV27 and TRBJ1-5; D call uncertain. Germline loops: CDR1 MNHEY, CDR2 SMNVEV (reference sequence). With 3 bases removed from V and 4 bases from J, the gap between germline ends came to 7 bases. The CDR3 totals 13 residues. The CDR3 coding sequence is TGTGCCAGCAGTTTCCGGAGGAATCAGCCCCAGCATTTT. Protein sequence: CASSFRRNQPQHF.

In DNA, the CDR3 is TGCGCCAGCAGCCAAGATGAACCACTAGCGGGAGCGGCAGATACGCAGTATTTT. Translating it yields CASSQDEPLAGAADTQYF. The gene calls are TRBV4-3 and TRBJ2-3, with 11 bases lining up with TRBD2. The germline CDR1 and CDR2 sequences are LGHNA and YSLEER. This CDR3 is built from 18 residues. Trimming at V came to 0 bases and at J to 4 bases, leaving 9 bases not matched to a gene.

The CDR3 DNA reads TGTGCCACCAGTGCCGGGGATACGCAGTATTTT. Its translation is CATSAGDTQYF. The chain carries TRBV24-1 and TRBJ2-3; D gene unclear. Germline-derived CDR1 and CDR2 are KGHDR and SFDVKD. V was cut by 5 bases and J by 6 bases, with 5 bases left in between. This CDR3 region has 11 residues.